The T cell receptor (beta chain) described here comes from a study of T cell repertoires in cytomegalovirus infection. Study background: Use of recently identified HLA-C-restricted and well-studied HLA-B-restricted CMV epitopes was part of the study. CMV infection together with matching HLA type was indicated by public TCR beta signatures.

TCRdb re-called the reads with MiXCR, one entry per CDR3 protein. The sample carries a few hundred thousand distinct CDR3 sequences, almost 40% recorded once. Notes on this clonotype: Its antigen is not identified.

V was trimmed by 4 bases and J by 5 bases, leaving 11 bases between them. This CDR3 spans 12 amino acids. Germline V gene sequence: CDR1 GTSNPN, CDR2 SVGIG (reference sequence). The chain is built from TRBV30 and TRBJ2-5; D remains unclear. The specimen comprised cultured PBMCs, sampled from culture after CMV antigen stimulation. This sequence was found in a human donor in good health (CMV status not recorded). Some clones in this sample may be carry-over from other donors' samples. The CDR3 sequence: CAWNGPTETQYF. DNA for the CDR3: TGTGCCTGGAACGGACCCACGGAGACCCAGTACTTC.